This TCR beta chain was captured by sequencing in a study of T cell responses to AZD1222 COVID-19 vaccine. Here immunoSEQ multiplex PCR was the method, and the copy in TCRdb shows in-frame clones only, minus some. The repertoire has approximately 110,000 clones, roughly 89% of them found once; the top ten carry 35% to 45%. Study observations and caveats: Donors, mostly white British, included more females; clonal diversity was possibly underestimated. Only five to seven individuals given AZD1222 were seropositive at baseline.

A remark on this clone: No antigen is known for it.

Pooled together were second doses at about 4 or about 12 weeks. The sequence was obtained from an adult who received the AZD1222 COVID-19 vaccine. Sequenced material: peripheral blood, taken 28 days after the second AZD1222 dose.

CDR3 sequence: CSAQNTEAFF. CDR3 nucleotide sequence: TGCAGCGCACAGAACACTGAAGCTTTCTTT. The chain uses TRBV29-1 and TRBJ1-1, with unresolved D. V was cut by 7 bases and J by 1 base, with 4 bases left in between. CDR3 size: 10 residues. Germline assignment: CDR1 SQVTM and CDR2 ANQGSEA.